These 30 T cell receptor beta chains share one sample of origin, sequenced in a study of blood T cell repertoires in COVID-19. Data came from immunoSEQ multiplex PCR; TCRdb stores just in-frame clones and leaves some out. Seen here are 150,000 to 200,000 clones, around 81% observed once, and the top ten hold 0.95%. Material for sequencing was peripheral blood. Source of these receptors: a man in his fifties or sixties with COVID-19, enrolled during active disease.

V and J are TRBV7-2 and TRBJ2-1; 8 nucleotides align to TRBD1. The V and J ends lost 1 base and 7 bases, in that order; junction bases with no gene match: 6. Germline V CDR1 and CDR2: SGHTA, FQGNSA. This CDR3 spans 15 amino acids. The CDR3 here is CASSLDRGVWNEQFF. The CDR3 DNA follows: TGTGCCAGCAGCTTAGACAGGGGGGTTTGGAATGAGCAGTTCTTC.

The chain carries TRBV6-6 and TRBJ2-3; 9 bases align to TRBD2. Germline V lookup: CDR1 MNHNY, CDR2 SVGAGI (reference sequence). CDR3 length: 14 residues. The ends lost 2 bases at V and 10 bases at J; junction bases unmatched: 7. The CDR3 DNA sequence: TGTGCCAGCAGTTACAGTCTAGCGGGACCCCCGCAGTATTTT. As protein: CASSYSLAGPPQYF.

The chain carries TRBV18 and TRBJ1-1, with D unclear. The germline V and J ends were trimmed by 3 bases and 5 bases, with 16 bases remaining between them. Germline assignment: CDR1 KGHSH and CDR2 LQKENI. CDR3 length equals 15 residues. CDR3: CASSPRSSSGTEAFF. The CDR3 DNA reads as TGTGCCAGCTCACCCAGGAGCAGCTCGGGGACTGAAGCTTTCTTT.

The chain is built from TRBV6-5 and TRBJ1-1; maybe TRBD1 (6 bases). From germline, CDR1 is MNHEY and CDR2 SVGAGI. Deletions cut 10 bases from V and 0 bases from J, with 18 bases between. The CDR3 contains 15 residues. CDR3 sequence: CATYSGHLMNTEAFF. The CDR3 region has the DNA TGTGCCACTTACTCGGGACACCTGATGAACACTGAAGCTTTCTTT.

The sample holds a few counts of this clone. The chain uses TRBV12-3 or TRBV12-4 and TRBJ2-3; tentatively, D is TRBD2 (5 bases). The length of the CDR3 is 13 residues. Trimming took 3 bases from V and 3 from J, leaving 7 bases between them. CDR3 sequence reads: CASSFRGTDTQYF. Here the CDR3 DNA reads TGTGCCAGCAGTTTTAGAGGGACAGATACGCAGTATTTT.

This sequence joins TRBV7-9 and TRBJ2-2; no reliable D call. Germline CDR1 reads SEHNR; CDR2 reads FQNEAQ (reference sequence). This CDR3 contains 14 residues. The germline V and J ends were trimmed by 2 bases and 1 base, with 5 bases remaining between them. The CDR3 nucleotides are TGTGCCAGCAGCTTACGCAGGAACACCGGGGAGCTGTTTTTT. Translated: CASSLRRNTGELFF.

This rearrangement joins TRBV2 to TRBJ2-7; 8 nucleotides align to TRBD2. This CDR3 contains 17 residues. The V and J ends lost 3 bases and 4 bases, in that order; junction bases with no gene match: 14. CDR1 is SNHLY and CDR2 is FYNNEI in the germline V gene. CDR3 bases: TGTGCCAGCAGTGACGTGGCGGCGGGAGGCCTTCGTTACGAGCAGTACTTC. Its protein product is CASSDVAAGGLRYEQYF.

This chain joins TRBV7-9 and TRBJ2-5, with 7 positions matching TRBD1. V shed 5 bases and J 5 bases; nucleotides not matched to a gene: 8. Looked up from germline, CDR1 is SEHNR and CDR2 is FQNEAQ (reference sequence). There are 14 residues in the CDR3. CDR3: CASSPGTARETQYF. CDR3 sequence (DNA): TGTGCCAGCAGCCCCGGGACAGCGCGGGAGACCCAGTACTTC. Based on the CDR3 plus reference TRBV7-9 and TRBJ2-5, the full variable domain is DTGVSQNPRHKITKRGQNVTFRCDPISEHNRLYWYRQTLGQGPEFLTYFQNEAQLEKSRLLSDRFSAERPKGSFSTLEIQRTEQGDSAMYLCASSPGTARETQYFGPGTRLLVL.

On this clone itself: Within the sample, other DNA sequences also encode this same CDR3. In DNA, the CDR3 is TGTGCCAGCAGCGTAGGACAGGGCGACACTGAAGCTTTCTTT. Translated, it gives CASSVGQGDTEAFF. This chain joins TRBV9 and TRBJ1-1, with 7 bases lining up with TRBD1. There are 14 residues in the CDR3. V shed 0 bases, J shed 3 bases, and the junction held 2 bases outside the gene matches. In germline, CDR1 is SGDLS, CDR2 YYNGEE. Using reference TRBV9 and TRBJ1-1 for the parts outside the CDR3, the full variable domain is DSGVTQTPKHLITATGQRVTLRCSPRSGDLSVYWYQQSLDQGLQFLIQYYNGEERAKGNILERFSAQQFPDLHSELNLSSLELGDSALYFCASSVGQGDTEAFFGQGTRLTVV.

This clone was seen only a few times. This rearrangement joins TRBV7-9 to TRBJ2-7; 10 nucleotides line up with TRBD1. V shed 5 bases and J 4 bases; nucleotides not matched to a gene: 2. The CDR3 has 13 amino acids. The germline CDR1 and CDR2 sequences are SEHNR and FQNEAQ (reference sequence). DNA for the CDR3: TGTGCCAGCAGCAGGGACAGGGGTTACGAGCAGTACTTC. Encoded protein: CASSRDRGYEQYF.

V gene TRBV7-8 combines with J gene TRBJ1-2, with 8 nucleotides matching TRBD1. The CDR3 extends over 12 amino acids. Germline values: CDR1 SGHVS, CDR2 FQNEAQ. Unmatched junction bases numbered 2, after V lost 3 bases and J lost 8 bases. The CDR3 protein is CASSFAGGGYTF. The CDR3 nucleotides read TGTGCCAGCAGCTTCGCAGGGGGCGGCTACACCTTC.

The CDR3 loop reads CASSPLKDLYGYTF. The DNA for the CDR3 is TGTGCCAGCTCACCTCTAAAGGACTTATATGGCTACACCTTC. The rearrangement uses TRBV18 and TRBJ1-2, with D uncertain. Trimming left V 3 bases short and J 5 bases short, with 13 bases between. This CDR3 contains 14 residues. CDR1 KGHSH and CDR2 LQKENI come from the germline V gene.

The sample holds a few counts of this clone. The chain couples TRBV7-2 to TRBJ1-1, with 7 bases matching TRBD1. Germline V lookup: CDR1 SGHTA, CDR2 FQGNSA. The CDR3 length is 14 residues. J gave up 2 bases and V 5 bases, and 5 bases lay outside the gene matches. CDR3 region: CASSMGTVNTEAFF. The CDR3 bases are TGTGCCAGCAGCATGGGGACAGTTAACACTGAAGCTTTCTTT.

CDR3 sequence: CSVRPPGTVNYGYTF. The CDR3 coding sequence is TGCAGCGTGAGACCCCCCGGGACAGTAAACTATGGCTACACCTTC. The chain carries TRBV29-1 and TRBJ1-2; 7 positions agree with TRBD1. This CDR3 comprises 15 residues. CDR1 SQVTM and CDR2 ANQGSEA come from the germline V gene. V shed 6 bases, J shed 2 bases, and the junction held 12 bases outside the gene matches. Looking up the rest from reference TRBV29-1 and TRBJ1-2 gives the full variable domain: SAVISQKPSRDICQRGTSLTIQCQVDSQVTMMFWYRQQPGQSLTLIATANQGSEATYESGFVIDKFPISRPNLTFSTLTVSNMSPEDSSIYLCSVRPPGTVNYGYTFGSGTRLTVV.

This chain uses TRBV7-2 with TRBJ1-2, with D possibly matching TRBD1 (5 bases). The CDR3 is made up of 14 amino acids. The V gene lost 5 bases and the J gene lost 6 bases, with 16 bases spanning the gap. Germline V gene lookup returns CDR1 SGHTA and CDR2 FQGNSA. The CDR3 bases are TGTGCCAGCAGCCCCGGGGGTTACACCAATGGCTACACCTTC. Protein: CASSPGGYTNGYTF. Full variable domain (rest looked up from reference TRBV7-2 and TRBJ1-2): GAGVSQSPSNKVTEKGKDVELRCDPISGHTALYWYRQSLGQGLEFLIYFQGNSAPDKSGLPSDRFSAERTGGSVSTLTIQRTQQEDSAVYLCASSPGGYTNGYTFGSGTRLTVV.

The chain uses TRBV10-3 and TRBJ2-1, with 13 bases identical to TRBD2. This CDR3 comprises 14 residues. Germline CDR1 ENHRY, CDR2 SYGVKD. The V segment lost 6 bases and the J segment 6 bases; nucleotides outside the gene matches: 2. CDR3 bases: TGTGCCATCAGGTGGACTAGCGGGGGCAATGAGCAGTTCTTC. This sequence encodes CAIRWTSGGNEQFF.

The V gene is TRBV30, the J gene TRBJ1-1; 7 bases agree with TRBD1. The ends lost 0 bases at V and 2 bases at J; junction bases unmatched: 9. CDR1 is GTSNPN, CDR2 SVGIG, per germline (reference sequence). The CDR3 is made up of 16 amino acids. CDR3: CAWSVGTAPRNTEAFF. The CDR3 coding sequence is TGTGCCTGGAGTGTAGGGACAGCCCCCCGAAACACTGAAGCTTTCTTT. Based on the CDR3 plus reference TRBV30 and TRBJ1-1, the full variable domain is SQTIHQWPATLVQPVGSPLSLECTVEGTSNPNLYWYRQAAGRGLQLLFYSVGIGQISSEVPQNLSASRPQDRQFILSSKKLLLSDSGFYLCAWSVGTAPRNTEAFFGQGTRLTVV.

The chain joins TRBV7-9 to TRBJ2-5; 7 positions agree with TRBD1. There are 15 residues in the CDR3. Germline-derived CDR1 and CDR2 are SEHNR and FQNEAQ (reference sequence). The V gene end was trimmed by 3 bases and the J gene end by 4 bases; junction bases not matched to a gene: 8. The CDR3 sequence: CASSFFKTGVETQYF. As DNA, the CDR3 is TGTGCCAGCAGCTTCTTTAAAACAGGGGTAGAGACCCAGTACTTC.

The rearrangement uses TRBV27 and TRBJ1-1; 8 bases align to TRBD1. Germline trimming cut 10 bases from V and 4 bases from J; bases unmatched to any gene: 5. The CDR3 totals 12 residues. Germline V gene sequence: CDR1 MNHEY, CDR2 SMNVEV (reference sequence). The CDR3 nucleotides read TGTGCCACAGGGGGCTGGGGCACTGAAGCTTTCTTT. Translated: CATGGWGTEAFF.

The chain couples TRBV13 to TRBJ1-3; D not certain. Trimming stripped 5 bases from V and 3 bases from J, with 2 bases between. Germline-derived CDR1 and CDR2 are PRHDT and FYEKMQ (reference sequence). This CDR3 has 11 amino acids. The CDR3 DNA sequence: TGTGCCAGCAGCCGTGGAAACACCATATATTTT. Encoded protein: CASSRGNTIYF.

This chain joins TRBV7-2 and TRBJ2-3, with a possible D match to TRBD2 (5 bases). The CDR3 consists of 15 residues. CDR1 SGHTA and CDR2 FQGNSA come from the germline V gene. With 6 bases removed from V and 4 bases from J, the gap between germline ends came to 17 bases. CDR3 nucleotides: TGTGCCAGCAGACGCGAGGGCTCTGTAGCAGATACGCAGTATTTT. It is translated as CASRREGSVADTQYF.

The chain uses TRBV30 and TRBJ1-2; D unresolved. The CDR3 is made up of 13 amino acids. The V gene lost 0 bases and the J gene lost 6 bases, with 11 bases spanning the gap. Germline CDR1 and CDR2: GTSNPN and SVGIG (reference sequence). CDR3 nucleotide sequence: TGTGCCTGGAGTGTCATAGGAGAGAATGGCTACACCTTC. It specifies CAWSVIGENGYTF.

V gene TRBV3-1 (or the pseudogene TRBV3-2) combines with J gene TRBJ1-1, with 11 nucleotides matching TRBD1. The CDR3 extends over 14 amino acids. The V segment lost 5 bases and the J segment 7 bases; nucleotides outside the gene matches: 6. CDR1 LGHDT and CDR2 YNNKEL come from the germline V gene (reference sequence). CDR3 sequence: CASSAPGQGVEAFF. As DNA, the CDR3 is TGTGCCAGCAGCGCTCCGGGACAGGGGGTTGAAGCTTTCTTT.

The chain recombines TRBV3-1 (or the pseudogene TRBV3-2) with TRBJ2-1; 9 positions match TRBD1. The trim removed 2 bases at V and 14 bases at J, leaving 7 bases unmatched. The germline CDR1 and CDR2 sequences are LGHDT and YNNKEL (reference sequence). This CDR3 is 13 amino acids long. Written as DNA, the CDR3 is TGTGCCAGCAGCCAACCACCGGGACAGGGAAAGTTCTTC. Its translation is CASSQPPGQGKFF.

As to this clone: Other DNA sequences within the sample encode an identical CDR3. The V gene is TRBV30, the J gene TRBJ2-7, with D perhaps TRBD2 (6 bases). This CDR3 spans 13 amino acids. V lost 6 bases and J lost 1, with 13 bases in between. Germline lookup yields CDR1 GTSNPN and CDR2 SVGIG (reference sequence). The CDR3 loop reads CACPRDSSYEQYF. The CDR3 bases are TGTGCCTGTCCCCGGGACTCATCCTACGAGCAGTACTTC.

V is TRBV7-2 and J is TRBJ1-2; maybe TRBD1 (6 bases). The length of the CDR3 is 14 residues. The germline V gene has CDR1 SGHTA and CDR2 FQGNSA. The ends were cut back, 5 bases at V and 12 bases at J, with 22 bases in the middle. The chain's CDR3 is CASSPNRDTRSNTF. The CDR3 DNA sequence: TGTGCCAGCAGCCCGAACCGGGACACCCGGAGCAACACCTTC.

The gene calls are TRBV7-9 and TRBJ2-7, with 7 bases aligning to TRBD2. Germline V gene lookup returns CDR1 SEHNR and CDR2 FQNEAQ (reference sequence). The V and J ends lost 0 bases and 0 bases, in that order; junction bases with no gene match: 11. The CDR3 runs to 18 residues. CDR3 nucleotides: TGTGCCAGCAGCTTAGCGACAGCACTAGCGCAGAGCTCCTACGAGCAGTACTTC. Amino acid sequence: CASSLATALAQSSYEQYF.

This clone was counted ten times or more. The V call is TRBV6-6, the J call TRBJ2-3; 7 bases line up with TRBD1. The germline CDR1 and CDR2 sequences are MNHNY and SVGAGI (reference sequence). Losses at the gene ends were 8 bases for V and 1 base for J; bases not matched to a gene: 3. The CDR3 is 13 residues long. The CDR3 reads CASRDRRTDTQYF. Written as DNA, the CDR3 is TGTGCCAGCCGGGACAGACGCACAGATACGCAGTATTTT.

This clone appeared a single time. Other nucleotide sequences in the sample specify the same CDR3. V gene TRBV12-3 or TRBV12-4 combines with J gene TRBJ2-2; a weak D match, TRBD1 (6 bases). V lost 6 bases to trimming and J lost 5 bases, with 10 bases between them. This CDR3 contains 13 residues. CDR3 sequence reads: CASSRGGTGELFF. In DNA, the CDR3 is TGTGCCAGCAGCCGAGGGGGAACCGGGGAGCTGTTTTTT.

The chain carries TRBV19 and TRBJ2-5, with D possibly matching TRBD1 (6 bases). The V gene's germline CDR1 is LNHDA and CDR2 SQIVND (reference sequence). Trimming left V 3 bases short and J 0 bases short, with 11 bases between. This CDR3 has 15 residues. The CDR3 protein is CASSMVQGNQETQYF. The DNA for the CDR3 is TGTGCCAGTAGTATGGTACAGGGCAACCAAGAGACCCAGTACTTC.